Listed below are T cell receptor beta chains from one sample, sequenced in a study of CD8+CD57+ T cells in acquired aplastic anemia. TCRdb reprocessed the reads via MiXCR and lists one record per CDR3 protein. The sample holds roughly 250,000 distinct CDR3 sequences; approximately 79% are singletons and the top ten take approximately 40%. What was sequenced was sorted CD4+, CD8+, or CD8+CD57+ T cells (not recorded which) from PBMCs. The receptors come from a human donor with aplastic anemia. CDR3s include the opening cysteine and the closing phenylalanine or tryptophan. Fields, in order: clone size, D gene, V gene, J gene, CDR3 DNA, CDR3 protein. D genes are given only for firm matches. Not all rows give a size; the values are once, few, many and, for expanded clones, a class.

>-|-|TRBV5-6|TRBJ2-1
TGTGCCAGCAGGCCGAGGGGGGGATCCTACAATGAGCAGTTCTTC
CASRPRGGSYNEQFF
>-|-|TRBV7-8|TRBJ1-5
TGTGCCAGCAGCGGAGCGGTAGGTCCCGACAAGCAGTTT
CASSGAVGPDKQF
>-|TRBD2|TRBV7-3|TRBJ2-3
TGTGCCAGCAGCTTAGCGGGAGGTACCGATTCTTTT
CASSLAGGTDSF
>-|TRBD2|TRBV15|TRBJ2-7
TGTGCCACCAGCAGGGGGACTAGCGGGAGCTACGAGCAGTACTTC
CATSRGTSGSYEQYF
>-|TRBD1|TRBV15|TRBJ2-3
TGTGCCACCAGCAGAATTGGACAGGGGGTTGATACGCAGTATTTT
CATSRIGQGVDTQYF
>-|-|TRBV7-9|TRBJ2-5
TGTGCCAGCAGCATTCACCGCGACCGAACAGCCCTTTCCTTC
CASSIHRDRTALSF
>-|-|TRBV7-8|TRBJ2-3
TGTGCCAGCAGCCTAGCGAGAGGTCACCATACGCAGACTCAGTATTTT
CASSLARGHHTQTQYF
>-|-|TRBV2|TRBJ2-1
TGTGCCAGCAGCTTAGGTTGGGACCAGCAGTTCTTC
CASSLGWDQQFF
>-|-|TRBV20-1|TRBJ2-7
TGCAGTGCGGCCCCCCCCGTGACAGGCGACGAGCAGTACTTC
CSAAPPVTGDEQYF
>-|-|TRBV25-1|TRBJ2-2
TGTGCCAGCAGTGAGCTAGGGACCGGGGAGCTGTTTTTT
CASSELGTGELFF
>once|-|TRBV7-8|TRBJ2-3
TGTGCCAGCGGGTACGGGGGCAGAGATACGGAGTATTTT
CASGYGGRDTEYF
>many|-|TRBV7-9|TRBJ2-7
TGTGCCAGCAGCGGGGGGGCGCGCCTAGGGGAGCAGTACTTC
CASSGGARLGEQYF
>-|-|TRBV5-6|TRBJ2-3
TGTGCCAGCAGCTTCGAGGGCACAGATACGCAGTATTTT
CASSFEGTDTQYF
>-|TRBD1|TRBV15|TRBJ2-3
TGTGCCACCAGCAGATCCCGGGACAGGGCCGATACGCAGTATTTT
CATSRSRDRADTQYF
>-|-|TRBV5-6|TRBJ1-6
TGTGCCAGCAGCTTGGTGTACTTTTCACCCCTCCACTTT
CASSLVYFSPLHF
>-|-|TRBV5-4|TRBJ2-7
TGTGCCAGCAGCTTCGGTCATGCCCTACTCTACGAGCAGTACTTC
CASSFGHALLYEQYF
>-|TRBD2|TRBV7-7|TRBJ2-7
TGTGCCAGCAGCTACTCGGGGACCAGCGGGGAGCAGTGCTTC
CASSYSGTSGEQCF
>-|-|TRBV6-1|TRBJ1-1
TGTGCCAGCAGCCCCCATCGGACCGCCACTGAAGCTTTCTTT
CASSPHRTATEAFF